The 14 T cell receptor beta chains below were found in one sample sequenced in a study of OX40 agonist ivuxolimab in advanced cancers. The protocol was immunoSEQ multiplex PCR, while the TCRdb copy is restricted to in-frame clones and leaves out a portion. The sample has 15,000 to 20,000 clones, 90% seen once. Source: CD4+ or CD8+ T cells sorted from blood, taken in a trial of the OX40 agonist ivuxolimab. Every receptor here comes from an adult with an advanced solid tumor such as melanoma, head and neck, liver or kidney cancer.

The chain employs TRBV29-1 and TRBJ2-7; D is perhaps TRBD1 (5 bases). Trimming shortened V by 4 bases and J by 2 bases, and 9 bases separated the two germline ends. This CDR3 is built from 12 residues. Germline CDR1 reads SQVTM; CDR2 reads ANQGSEA. In nucleotides, the CDR3 is TGCAGCGTTGTCGACAGTACCTACGAGCAGTACTTC. Protein product: CSVVDSTYEQYF.

The chain recombines TRBV27 with TRBJ2-1; 8 bases fit TRBD2. Trimming took 3 bases from V and 7 from J; bases not matched to a gene: 2. The CDR3 contains 13 residues. From germline, CDR1 is MNHEY and CDR2 SMNVEV (reference sequence). The CDR3 DNA reads as TGTGCCAGCAGTTTGGGGACTAGGAATGAGCAGTTCTTC. Amino acids: CASSLGTRNEQFF.

This clone was observed a single time. V and J are TRBV10-1 and TRBJ2-1; 10 bases match TRBD2. This CDR3 is 15 amino acids long. Unmatched junction bases numbered 7, after V lost 4 bases and J lost 7 bases. Per the germline V gene, CDR1 is WNHNN and CDR2 is SYGVQD (reference sequence). CDR3 sequence (DNA): TGCGCCAGCAGTGCCCTAGCGGGAGTGGAAAATGAGCAGTTCTTC. Amino acid sequence: CASSALAGVENEQFF.

This clone was seen just once. This sequence joins TRBV4-3 and TRBJ1-2, with D possibly being TRBD1 (5 bases). With 1 base removed from V and 5 bases from J, the gap between germline ends came to 11 bases. The V gene's germline CDR1 is LGHNA and CDR2 YSLEER. The CDR3 loop spans 14 amino acids. CDR3 amino acids: CASSQVNSGYGYTF. DNA for the CDR3: TGCGCCAGCAGCCAAGTTAACTCAGGGTATGGCTACACCTTC.

The V gene is TRBV19, the J gene TRBJ2-7, with TRBD1 identical over 7 bases. This CDR3 is built from 14 residues. The germline gives CDR1 LNHDA, CDR2 SQIVND (reference sequence). J lost 2 bases, V lost 3 bases, and 4 bases had no gene match. Here the CDR3 DNA reads TGTGCCAGTAGTATGGGACAGAGAACCTACGAGCAGTACTTC. Protein: CASSMGQRTYEQYF.

V is TRBV19 and J is TRBJ1-2, with D tentatively TRBD1 (5 bases). Germline V gives CDR1 LNHDA, CDR2 SQIVND (reference sequence). V dropped 3 bases and J dropped 1 base, with 12 bases sitting between them. CDR3 length equals 15 residues. The CDR3: CASSIGWGSNYGYTF. CDR3 sequence (DNA): TGTGCCAGTAGTATCGGATGGGGGAGTAACTATGGCTACACCTTC.

As DNA, the CDR3 is TGTGCCAGCAGCTTGGCCGGGACCTACTATGGCTACACCTTC. This gives the protein CASSLAGTYYGYTF. The chain combines TRBV5-6 with TRBJ1-2, with a possible D match to TRBD1 (5 bases). CDR1 is SGHDT and CDR2 is YYEEEE in the germline V gene. Trimming removed 0 bases at V and 3 bases at J, with 9 bases between. This CDR3 region has 14 residues.

This clone was seen once. The chain is built from TRBV7-2 and TRBJ2-7; 7 positions agree with TRBD2. J gave up 6 bases and V 1 base, and 9 bases lay outside the gene matches. Germline V gene sequence: CDR1 SGHTA, CDR2 FQGNSA. The CDR3 loop spans 15 amino acids. The CDR3 sequence is CASSLVRTSRSEQYF. The CDR3 bases are TGTGCCAGCAGCTTAGTCAGGACTAGTAGGTCCGAGCAGTACTTC.

The V call is TRBV28, the J call TRBJ1-3; D is ambiguous. Per germline, CDR1 MDHEN and CDR2 SYDVKM. Trimming took off 6 bases at V and 7 bases at J, with 16 bases between the two ends. The CDR3 is 14 residues long. The CDR3 DNA follows: TGTGCCAGCAGCTCCCTGTTCAGCGGTAACACCATATATTTT. It codes for CASSSLFSGNTIYF.

The V and J genes are TRBV7-8 and TRBJ2-7, with 9 bases identical to TRBD2. The J segment lost 7 bases and the V segment lost 4 bases, leaving 5 bases of the junction unmatched. Germline CDR1 and CDR2: SGHVS and FQNEAQ. The CDR3 spans 13 residues. The CDR3 sequence: CASSSGLAKEQYF. DNA of the CDR3: TGTGCCAGCAGCTCGGGACTAGCAAAAGAGCAGTACTTC.

The chain is built from TRBV4-2 and TRBJ2-7, with a tentative D call TRBD1 (6 bases). The CDR3 runs 14 residues. CDR1 is LGHNA and CDR2 is YNFKEQ in the germline V gene. Trimming removed 0 bases at V and 0 bases at J, with 6 bases between. The CDR3 nucleotides are TGTGCCAGCAGCCAAGAACAGGGCTCCTACGAGCAGTACTTC. Residues: CASSQEQGSYEQYF.

The chain has TRBV4-3 and TRBJ2-7; perhaps TRBD2 as D (5 bases). V lost 1 base to trimming and J lost 4 bases, with 14 bases between them. CDR3 length: 15 residues. The germline CDR1 and CDR2 sequences are LGHNA and YSLEER. The CDR3 DNA is TGCGCCAGCAGCCAAGGGTTGAGGGTTCCGTACGAGCAGTACTTC. Translating it yields CASSQGLRVPYEQYF.

The CDR3 protein is CASSQDRGRGRLDTQYF. The CDR3 coding sequence is TGCGCCAGCAGCCAAGATCGAGGCAGGGGGAGGTTAGATACGCAGTATTTT. This chain connects TRBV4-3 to TRBJ2-3, with a tentative D call TRBD1 (7 bases). CDR1 LGHNA and CDR2 YSLEER come from the germline V gene. The germline V and J ends were trimmed by 0 bases and 5 bases, with 18 bases remaining between them. This CDR3 spans 17 amino acids.

The V gene is TRBV7-2, the J gene TRBJ2-4, with no clear D. Germline values: CDR1 SGHTA, CDR2 FQGNSA. CDR3 size: 13 residues. Trimming pared 3 bases from V and 13 bases from J, leaving 16 bases between. In DNA form, the CDR3 reads TGTGCCAGCAGCTTTGACAACCTCGTTGGCCAGTACTTC. This encodes CASSFDNLVGQYF.